Detailed here is one TCR beta chain. The source of the sample is a study of blood T cell repertoires in COVID-19. Study in general: PBMCs, B-cell-depleted T cells, or T cells provided the cDNA or gDNA that made up the material.

CDR1 and CDR2 from the germline V gene are SGHAT and FQNNGV. V lost 2 bases to trimming and J lost 7 bases, with 11 bases between them. This CDR3 contains 14 residues. Original data processing: Cell counts per sample came from amplifying reference gene primers. Method: immunoSEQ multiplex PCR; TCRdb's copy keeps in-frame clones and lacks some. D and trimming were read from the DNA, whereas the V and J calls and clone size are those reported in that table. The sample lists tens of thousands of clones; 80% to 85% were seen once. The rearrangement joins TRBV11-2 to TRBJ2-2, with TRBD2 as a possible D gene (5 bases). The receptor was derived from a man in his forties or fifties with acute or convalescent COVID-19. What was sequenced was peripheral blood. The CDR3 DNA sequence: TGTGCCAGCAGCTTAACTAGGGTGGACGGGGAGCTGTTTTTT. It codes for CASSLTRVDGELFF. Combining the CDR3 with reference TRBV11-2 and TRBJ2-2 gives the whole variable domain EAGVAQSPRYKIIEKRQSVAFWCNPISGHATLYWYQQILGQGPKLLIQFQNNGVVDDSQLPKDRFSAERLKGVDSTLKIQPAKLEDSAVYLCASSLTRVDGELFFGEGSRLTVL.